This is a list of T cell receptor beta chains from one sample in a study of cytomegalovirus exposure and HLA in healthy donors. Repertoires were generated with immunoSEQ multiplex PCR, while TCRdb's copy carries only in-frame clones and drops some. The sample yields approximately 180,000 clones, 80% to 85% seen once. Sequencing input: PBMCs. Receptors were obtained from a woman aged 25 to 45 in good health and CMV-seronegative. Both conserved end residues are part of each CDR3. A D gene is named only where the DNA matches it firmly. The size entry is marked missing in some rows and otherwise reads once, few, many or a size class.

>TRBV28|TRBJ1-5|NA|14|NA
CASSQPRTDQPQHF
TGTGCCAGCAGCCAGCCCCGGACAGACCAGCCCCAGCATTTT
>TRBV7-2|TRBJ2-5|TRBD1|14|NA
CASSFTGGGETQYF
TGTGCCAGCAGCTTTACAGGGGGCGGAGAGACCCAGTACTTC
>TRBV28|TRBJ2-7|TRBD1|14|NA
CASSLTGGTYEQYF
TGTGCCAGCAGCCTGACAGGGGGCACCTACGAGCAGTACTTC
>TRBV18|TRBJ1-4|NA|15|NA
CASSPDGATNEKLFF
TGTGCCAGCTCACCAGACGGAGCAACTAATGAAAAACTGTTTTTT
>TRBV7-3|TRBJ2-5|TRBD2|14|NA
CASSLAGGGETQYF
TGTGCCAGCAGCTTAGCGGGAGGTGGAGAGACCCAGTACTTC
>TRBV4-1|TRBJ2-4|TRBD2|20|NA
CASSQDVLAGVRRTKNIQYF
TGCGCCAGCAGCCAAGATGTGCTAGCGGGAGTTCGGAGAACCAAAAACATTCAGTACTTC
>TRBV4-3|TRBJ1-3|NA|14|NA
CASSQEQGGNTIYF
TGCGCCAGCAGCCAAGAACAGGGTGGAAACACCATATATTTT
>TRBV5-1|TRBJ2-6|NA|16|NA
CASSTSGGSGANVLTF
TGCGCCAGCAGCACCAGTGGGGGGTCGGGGGCCAACGTCCTGACTTTC
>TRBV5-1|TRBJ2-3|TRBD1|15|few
CASSLGQGHTDTQYF
TGCGCCAGCAGCTTGGGACAGGGGCACACAGATACGCAGTATTTT
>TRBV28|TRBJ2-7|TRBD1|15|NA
CASGRGQSRPYEQYF
TGTGCCAGCGGCAGGGGACAGTCTCGACCCTACGAGCAGTACTTC
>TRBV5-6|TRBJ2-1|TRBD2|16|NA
CASSMRLAGAYNEQFF
TGTGCCAGCAGCATGAGACTAGCGGGGGCCTACAATGAGCAGTTCTTC
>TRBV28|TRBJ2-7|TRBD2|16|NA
CASSPGSGSGSYTGYF
TGTGCCAGCAGTCCCGGTTCTGGCAGCGGGAGCTATACGGGGTACTTC
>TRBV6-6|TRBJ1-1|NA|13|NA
CASSISGRAEAFF
TGTGCCAGCAGCATTTCAGGGCGCGCTGAAGCTTTCTTT
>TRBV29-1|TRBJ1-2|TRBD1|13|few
CSVIEGQGNGYTF
TGCAGCGTCATAGAGGGACAGGGAAATGGCTACACCTTC
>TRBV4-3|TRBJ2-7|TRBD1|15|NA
CASSQERGTGLEQYF
TGCGCCAGCAGCCAAGAGAGGGGGACAGGGCTCGAGCAGTACTTC
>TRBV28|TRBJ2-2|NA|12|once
CASRRGTGELFF
TGTGCCAGCAGAAGAGGCACCGGGGAGCTGTTTTTT
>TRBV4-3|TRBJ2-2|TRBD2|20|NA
CASSQSDPTSGGLNTGELFF
TGCGCCAGCAGCCAAAGTGACCCGACTAGCGGGGGGCTCAACACCGGGGAGCTGTTTTTT
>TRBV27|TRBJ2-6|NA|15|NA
CASSLRGSGANVLTF
TGTGCCAGCAGTTTAAGGGGCTCTGGGGCCAACGTCCTGACTTTC
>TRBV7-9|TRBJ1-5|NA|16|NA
CASSLPRQESNQPQHF
TGTGCCAGCAGCTTACCACGACAGGAGTCGAATCAGCCCCAGCATTTT
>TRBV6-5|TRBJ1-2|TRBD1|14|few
CASSSGTGGFGYTF
TGTGCCAGCAGCTCGGGGACAGGGGGTTTTGGCTACACCTTC
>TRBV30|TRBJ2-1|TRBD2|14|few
CAWSVLSGGGEQFF
TGTGCCTGGAGTGTACTGAGCGGGGGAGGGGAGCAGTTCTTC
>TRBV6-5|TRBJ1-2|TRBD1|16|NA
CASSYSTGTGYYGYTF
TGTGCCAGCAGTTACTCGACCGGGACAGGGTACTATGGCTACACCTTC
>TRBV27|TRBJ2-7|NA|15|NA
CASSPRAGSTYEQYF
TGTGCCAGCAGTCCCCGTGCGGGGAGTACCTACGAGCAGTACTTC
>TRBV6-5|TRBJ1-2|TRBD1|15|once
CASRRGQPRDYGYTF
TGTGCCAGCAGGAGGGGACAGCCAAGAGACTATGGCTACACCTTC
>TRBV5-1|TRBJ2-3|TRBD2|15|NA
CASSIASGGGDTQYF
TGCGCCAGCAGCATCGCTAGCGGGGGGGGCGATACGCAGTATTTT
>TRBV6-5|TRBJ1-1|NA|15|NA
CASSVKFNLNTEAFF
TGTGCCAGCAGTGTAAAATTCAACCTAAACACTGAAGCTTTCTTT
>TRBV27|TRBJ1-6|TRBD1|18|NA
CASSSGTGGVRLNSPLHF
TGTGCCAGCAGTTCCGGGACAGGGGGCGTCCGGCTTAATTCACCCCTCCACTTT
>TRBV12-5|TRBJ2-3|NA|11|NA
CASGQLDTQYF
TGTGCTAGTGGCCAACTAGATACGCAGTATTTT
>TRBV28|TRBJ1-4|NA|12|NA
CASSEGTEKLFF
TGTGCCAGCAGTGAGGGGACAGAAAAACTGTTTTTT
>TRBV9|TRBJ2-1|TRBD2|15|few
CASSVIAGAGNEQFF
TGTGCCAGCAGCGTAATTGCGGGAGCGGGCAATGAGCAGTTCTTC
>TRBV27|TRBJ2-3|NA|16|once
CASSTLATLRTDTQYF
TGTGCCAGCAGTACCCTAGCCACCCTCCGCACAGATACGCAGTATTTT
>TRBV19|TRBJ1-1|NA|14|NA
CASSIGGLSTEAFF
TGTGCCAGTAGTATCGGGGGGCTGAGCACTGAAGCTTTCTTT